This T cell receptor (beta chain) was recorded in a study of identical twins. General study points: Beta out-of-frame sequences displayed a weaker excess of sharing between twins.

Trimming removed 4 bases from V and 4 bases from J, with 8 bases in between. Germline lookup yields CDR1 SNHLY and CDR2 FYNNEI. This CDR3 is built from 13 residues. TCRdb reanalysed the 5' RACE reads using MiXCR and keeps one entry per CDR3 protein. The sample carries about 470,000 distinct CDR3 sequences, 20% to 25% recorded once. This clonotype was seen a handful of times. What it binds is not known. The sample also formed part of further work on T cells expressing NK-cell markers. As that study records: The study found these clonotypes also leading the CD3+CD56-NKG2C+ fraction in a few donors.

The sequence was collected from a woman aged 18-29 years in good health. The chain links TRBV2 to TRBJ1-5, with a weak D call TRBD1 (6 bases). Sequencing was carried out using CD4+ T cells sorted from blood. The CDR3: CASSGGQNQPQHF. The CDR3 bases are TGTGCCAGCAGTGGGGGGCAGAATCAGCCCCAGCATTTT.